This section outlines one TCR beta chain sequence together with its context. This clone was found once. It lacks a known antigen. Base quality data are lacking; no much larger clone is found one base away. The CDR3 numbers 13 residues from cysteine through phenylalanine. The sequence is cut down to CDR3 DNA, 39 bases in frame from base 1. Trimming at the junction amounts to 0 bases on V and 2 bases on J, and the germline ends lie 6 bases apart. Reading the germline V gene (reference sequence) gives CDR1 GTSNPN and CDR2 SVGIG. In total, about 650 healthy bone marrow donors made up the cohort. All cohort members were sampled while nominally healthy, although unrecorded immune exposures were likely present. The donor tested CMV seronegative, placing the donor among the roughly 400 seronegative members of the cohort. A peripheral blood sample was provided by each donor, and peripheral blood mononuclear cells were used for TCR beta sequencing. Genomic DNA was extracted from the blood cell samples with the Qiagen DNeasy Blood Extraction Kit.

This sample is part of a study of cytomegalovirus exposure and HLA in healthy donors (dated 2017 in TCRdb). Turning to the overall study: An earlier analysis of several hundred of the donors reported under 300 Gb of sequence data and 90 million to 120 million unique TCR beta sequences obtained from around 190 million T cells. Across some 400 genotyped donors of the cohort, an average of 235,054 unique TCR beta nucleotide sequences per donor were sequenced, and 15% to 20% of those sequences were non-productive. The aim of the study was to test whether cataloging public T cell receptors could identify signatures of past pathogen exposure. Donor age, sex, ethnicity and CMV serostatus were compiled alongside the repertoire data. Roughly five DR-DQ haplotypes were handled as single units for association and clustering because linkage in the cohort was strong. Of the 398 genotyped donors, 65% to 90% fell in the genetic ancestry cluster associated with self-reported Caucasian donors. The later analysis used no new phenotypic data to find candidate immune exposures, relying instead on TCR beta sequences and their occurrence across donors. The number of typed donors differed by locus: about 620-640 for A, B, C, DRB1 and DQB1; approximately 530 for DQA1; approximately 600 for DPA1; and around 450 for DPB1. In addition to the first cohort of around 670 subjects, a separate validation cohort of over 90 different subjects was used. In an earlier analysis of 550 to 700 of the donors, high-throughput TCR beta sequencing was used to judge whether each TCR beta V gene segment behaved as functional or pseudogenic. An early release that covered roughly 600 HLA-typed donors contained approximately 300 gigabases of sequencing data and tens of millions of unique TCR sequences. Both class I and class II loci were covered by HLA typing, at four-digit resolution. A later analysis re-examined previously published TCR beta repertoires from more than 600 donors and added high-resolution HLA genotyping to investigate patterns of TCR occurrence. A later genetic analysis took genome-wide SNP genotypes for 398 of the 666 donors and used that subset as a discovery cohort. All discovery cohort repertoires had been generated on a single sequencing platform. The T cell repertoires of some 700 subjects were profiled by immunosequencing and related to cytomegalovirus serostatus. High-throughput TCR immunosequencing, statistical association of individual TCRs with disease status, and machine learning were combined to predict cytomegalovirus infection status. The paper as a whole reports these results and caveats: Because some donors lacked HLA typing at each locus, the association tests relied only on the typed subset. The sequencing pipeline was judged likely to have produced a cluster of highly shared sequence variants as a technical artifact. When HLA alleles, especially DR and DQ, strongly co-occurred, attributing TCR associations to individual alleles was difficult. A later analysis found that HLA-associated TCR beta chains were more clonally expanded and had lower generation probabilities than equally common non-associated chains. While some public TCRs were present in many individuals, most TCR sequences turned up only very rarely across donors. Specific HLA alleles were associated with 16,951 TCR beta sequences at a false discovery rate of 0.05 in a later analysis. Only TCR beta chains were sequenced in this cohort, and the absence of alpha or paired-chain data limited detectable features. In a later analysis, several top co-occurrence clusters were reported to appear linked to parvovirus B19, influenza, CMV and Epstein-Barr virus. A further reported finding was that TCR beta sequences accurately predicted the HLA-A and HLA-B alleles for most subjects in the first cohort. Some IMGT-functional V segments, including TRBV6-2 and TRBV6-3, could not be told apart with the 87-base-pair reads, so those segments were excluded. In a later analysis, most CMV-associated TCR beta chains were found to appear HLA-restricted, with HLA associations seemingly driven largely by CMV exposure. Presence/absence analyses assumed roughly uniform sequencing depth across donors, an assumption that may not hold. Linkage disequilibrium might explain the correlated functional status among segregating V segments, but an unknown experimental factor could not be excluded. Three of the identified cytomegalovirus-associated TCR beta chains were confirmed in vitro to be specific for cytomegalovirus antigens. The authors suggested that the approach could potentially be extended to other disease states and immunological phenotypes. A later analysis found that TCR association rates varied across HLA loci, with DRB1 alleles showing the most associated TCRs and HLA-C alleles the fewest. The study listed 164 TCR beta chains as associated with cytomegalovirus. The only immune exposure information available for the cohort was CMV serostatus. Broadly in line with IMGT annotations, most TCR beta V segments showed up in productive rearrangements about 87% or about 30% of the time in an earlier analysis of 587 of the donors. Because counts were too low, about 15 rarely observed V segments, including chromosome 9 orphons, were left out of the earlier analysis of 587 of the donors. A later genetic analysis associated a missense DCLRE1C variant with V-gene and J-gene trimming of TCR beta chains, and an independent cohort replicated the association. Cytomegalovirus status was reported to be diagnosed by the classifier with high specificity and sensitivity in both the original and validation cohorts. A later genetic analysis reported fewer N-insertions in productive TCRs among donors in an Asian-associated ancestry cluster than the roughly 700-donor mean.

To prepare the library, the immunoSEQ multiplex PCR assay was applied. The multiplex PCR relied on a mix of 60 forward primers for TCR Vbeta segments and 13 reverse primers for TCR Jbeta segments. Amplification of the CDR3 region of rearranged TCR beta genes was performed with a multiplex PCR assay on genomic DNA. On the Illumina HiSeq System, the amplified TCR beta libraries were sequenced as 87-base-pair reads. Concerning the study's data processing: A later analysis counted about 80 million unique TCR beta chains across the 640 or so repertoires, and about 10 million of these chains were shared by at least two donors. Raw reads were error-corrected and collapsed into unique sequences with a nearest-neighbor algorithm that merged closely related sequences to remove PCR and sequencing errors. V, D and J gene segments were assigned by aligning CDR3 sequences to IMGT reference sequences. For a sequence to be retained, a match of at least six nucleotides to both a V gene segment and a J gene segment was required. A rearrangement was called productive if the CDR3 had no stop codons and remained in frame with V and J, and every other rearrangement was called non-productive. Following IMGT convention, CDR3 was defined as the stretch from the second conserved V-encoded cysteine up to the conserved J-encoded phenylalanine. Sequences without an unambiguous match to a single V gene segment were excluded from the earlier analysis of about 600 of the donors. In an earlier analysis of 450 to 750 of the donors, a V segment was called functional when productive rearrangements were above 56.7%, and segregating when the standard deviation between donors exceeded 5%. To diagnose cytomegalovirus status from the catalog of TCR beta chain sequences, a statistical classification framework was built. In a later analysis, V and J genes were assigned by comparing TCR nucleotide sequences against IMGT/GENE-DB human TR gene sequences. Using the TCRdist pipeline, a later analysis assigned CDR3 sequences along with most-parsimonious VDJ recombination scenarios. In a later analysis, each TCR beta chain was defined by its CDR3 amino acid sequence together with its V-gene family, and reads lacking a unique V-gene family were excluded. To address suspected cross-contamination and a sequencing artifact, a later analysis removed roughly 580 highly shared, low-generation-probability nucleotide sequences. In a later analysis, a clonal expansion index for each public chain was calculated from normalized within-repertoire ranks of inferred template counts. A later analysis computed generation probabilities with a VDJ recombination model fitted to out-of-frame rearrangements, and checked the results against IGoR. Hypergeometric tests were used in a later analysis to score TCR-TCR, TCR-HLA and TCR-CMV co-occurrence, with a repertoire-size bias correction applied to the TCR pairs. In a later analysis, false discovery rates were estimated by permuting HLA or CMV assignments 20 times. In a later analysis, co-occurring TCRs were grouped using DBSCAN, with TCRdist sequence similarity added in when clustering inside HLA-allele-positive subsets. Repertoires with fewer than 30,000 or more than 120,000 public chains, plus five repertoires with anomalous nucleotide sharing, were excluded from co-occurrence clustering. TCRdb stores this immuneACCESS table with in-frame sequences only. Part of the clones is absent; in the studies checked, under half of the shortfall reflects unresolved V genes, and no reason is known for the rest. V and J calls plus clone size are reproduced from that table; the DNA served to infer D and trimming. The sample has about 94,000 clones on record, just under 80% of them singletons. The top ten clonotypes cover about 3.8% of the sample.

Sample: PBMCs. The chain is made from TRBV30 and TRBJ2-3; a tentative D call is TRBD1 (5 bases match). The TCR originated in a woman aged 40 to 50 in good health and CMV-seronegative. The CDR3 sequence is CAWSVQVTDTQYF. The bases are TGTGCCTGGAGTGTACAGGTCACAGATACGCAGTATTTT.